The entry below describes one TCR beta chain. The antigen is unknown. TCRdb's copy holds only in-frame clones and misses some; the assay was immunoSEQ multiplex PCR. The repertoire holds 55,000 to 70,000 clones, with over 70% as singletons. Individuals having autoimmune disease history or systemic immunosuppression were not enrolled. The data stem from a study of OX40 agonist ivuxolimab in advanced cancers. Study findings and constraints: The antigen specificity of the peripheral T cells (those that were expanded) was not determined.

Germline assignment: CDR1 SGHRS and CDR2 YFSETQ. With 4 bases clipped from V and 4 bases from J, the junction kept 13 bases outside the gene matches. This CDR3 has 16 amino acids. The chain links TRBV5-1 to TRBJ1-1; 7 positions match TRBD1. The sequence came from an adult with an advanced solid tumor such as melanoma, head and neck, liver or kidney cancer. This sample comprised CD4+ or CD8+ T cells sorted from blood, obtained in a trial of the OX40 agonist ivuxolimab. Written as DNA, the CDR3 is TGCGCCAGCAGCATGGGAAGACAGGGCTCAGGCACTGAAGCTTTCTTT. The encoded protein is CASSMGRQGSGTEAFF. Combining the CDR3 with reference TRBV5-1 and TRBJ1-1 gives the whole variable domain KAGVTQTPRYLIKTRGQQVTLSCSPISGHRSVSWYQQTPGQGLQFLFEYFSETQRNKGNFPGRFSGRQFSNSRSEMNVSTLELGDSALYLCASSMGRQGSGTEAFFGQGTRLTVV.